This T cell receptor (beta chain) was recorded in a study of blood T cell repertoires in COVID-19. Self-reported history from a screening survey and questionnaire set each donor's cohort. V lost 6 bases, J lost 4 bases, and 8 bases stayed unmatched. The CDR3 totals 15 residues. Germline V gene lookup returns CDR1 MNHEY and CDR2 SMNVEV (reference sequence). The repertoire was sequenced with immunoSEQ multiplex PCR; TCRdb's copy has only in-frame clones and lacks some. The sample shows approximately 400,000 clones, roughly nine tenths of them seen only once. This sequence originates from a woman aged 35 to 49 who had been exposed to COVID-19. Input material: PBMCs or T cells enriched from blood (not recorded which). V is TRBV27 and J is TRBJ2-1; 8 bases are shared with TRBD2. The DNA for the CDR3 is TGTGCCAGCAGACAGGGACTAGTCGGATACAATGAGCAGTTCTTC. It translates to CASRQGLVGYNEQFF.